This TCR beta chain was sequenced during a study of immune heterogeneity within non-small cell lung tumors. The authors amplified TCR beta CDR3 by multiplex PCR with 32 V and 13 J primers. TCRdb processed the multiplex PCR reads anew with MiXCR; each CDR3 protein has one entry. In the table there are over 1,500 distinct CDR3 sequences, 45% to 55% of which are singletons. Study-wide findings and caveats: While identical dominant CDR3 beta clonotypes recurred across tumor sites within a patient, high-frequency clones unique to individual sites also appeared.

Template input was genomic DNA from bulk tumor (approximately 640 ng per sample). Multiple widely separated biopsies were taken from each primary tumor at surgery. It was patients with untreated, newly diagnosed non-small cell lung cancer who underwent curative surgery. This CDR3 has 14 residues. V lost 6 bases and J lost 7, with 19 bases in between. Germline CDR1 and CDR2: WSHSY and SAAADI. Comments on this clonotype: Its antigen is not identified.

The V gene is TRBV10-2, the J gene TRBJ2-7; no clear D gene. The clonotype originates from an older man with non-small cell lung cancer. The sequencing input was lung tumor tissue. The CDR3: CASRPLGPQSEQYF. CDR3 coding DNA: TGCGCCAGCAGGCCCCTGGGCCCGCAGTCAGAGCAGTACTTC.